The text below deals with one T cell receptor beta chain. These data belong to a study of blood T cell repertoires in COVID-19. This CDR3 spans 15 amino acids. The trim removed 7 bases at V and 4 bases at J, leaving 10 bases unmatched. CDR1 and CDR2 (germline): SNHLY, FYNNEI. Only in-frame clones appear in the TCRdb table, and some are missing; sequencing was by immunoSEQ multiplex PCR. The table lists over 75,000 clones, roughly 83% of them singletons. This rearrangement joins TRBV2 to TRBJ1-2; TRBD1 agrees at 9 bases. The source of this sequence is a human donor in a cohort sampled during active COVID-19. Sequencing was carried out using peripheral blood. Here the CDR3 reads CASTQWGQGGYGYTF. CDR3 DNA: TGTGCCAGCACCCAATGGGGACAGGGAGGCTATGGCTACACCTTC.